The T cell receptor (beta chain) described here comes from a study of blood T cells in healthy people across ages. Study-wide results and limits: Long-lived donors exceeded aged donors in naive CD4+ cells and diversity. CMV status of donors was unknown, possibly confounding expanded clonotype changes.

CDR3 size: 15 residues. CDR1 DFQATT and CDR2 SNEGSKA come from the germline V gene (reference sequence). Each donor supplied ten milliliters of peripheral blood. The sample holds a few counts of this clonotype. Its antigen is not known. The use of a sample-barcoded 5' primer and a J-beta primer mix characterized a second PCR of roughly 7 to 12 cycles. Each cDNA molecule was tagged by a template-switch adaptor with 12 random nucleotides. A single record per CDR3 protein comes from TCRdb applying MiXCR to the 5' RACE reads. Here the sample spans over a million distinct CDR3 sequences, 45% to 70% being singletons.

The chain combines TRBV20-1 with TRBJ2-5; D may be TRBD1 (6 bases). With the DNA end fitting TRBJ2-7 better, the J assignment may be wrong. Sequencing was performed on blood. This sequence was found in a man aged 18 to 35 in good health. The CDR3 sequence is CSARDLRQALDEQYF. As DNA, the CDR3 is TGCAGTGCTAGAGATCTGAGACAGGCCCTCGACGAGCAGTACTTC.